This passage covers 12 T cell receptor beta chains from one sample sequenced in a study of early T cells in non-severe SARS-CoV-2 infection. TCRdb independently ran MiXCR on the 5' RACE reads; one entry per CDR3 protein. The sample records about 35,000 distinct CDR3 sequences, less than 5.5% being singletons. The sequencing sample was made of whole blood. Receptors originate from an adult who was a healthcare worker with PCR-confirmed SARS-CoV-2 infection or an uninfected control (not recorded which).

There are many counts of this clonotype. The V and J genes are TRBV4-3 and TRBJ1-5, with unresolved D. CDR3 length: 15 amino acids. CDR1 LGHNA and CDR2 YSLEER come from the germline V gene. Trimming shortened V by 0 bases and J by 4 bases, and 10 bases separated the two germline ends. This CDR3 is CASSQDWVPNQPQHF. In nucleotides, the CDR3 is TGCGCCAGCAGCCAAGATTGGGTCCCGAATCAGCCCCAGCATTTT.

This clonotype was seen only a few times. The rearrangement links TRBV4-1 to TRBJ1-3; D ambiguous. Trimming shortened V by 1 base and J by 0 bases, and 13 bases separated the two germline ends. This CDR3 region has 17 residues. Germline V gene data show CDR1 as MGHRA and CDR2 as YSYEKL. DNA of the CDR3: TGCGCCAGCAGCCAAGCTCCCGGGAGGGCCTCTGGAAACACCATATATTTT. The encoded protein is CASSQAPGRASGNTIYF.

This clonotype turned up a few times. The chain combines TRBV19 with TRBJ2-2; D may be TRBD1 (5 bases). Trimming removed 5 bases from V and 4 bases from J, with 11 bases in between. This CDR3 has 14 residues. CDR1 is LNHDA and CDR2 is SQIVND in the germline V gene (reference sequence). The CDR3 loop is CASSPTGTTGELFF. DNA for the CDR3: TGTGCCAGTAGTCCAACAGGAACCACCGGGGAGCTGTTTTTT.

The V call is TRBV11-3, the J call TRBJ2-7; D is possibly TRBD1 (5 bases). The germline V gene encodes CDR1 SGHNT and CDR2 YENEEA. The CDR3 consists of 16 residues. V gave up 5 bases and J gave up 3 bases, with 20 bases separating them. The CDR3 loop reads CASSALGVPCFYEQYF. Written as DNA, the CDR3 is TGTGCCAGCAGCGCCTTAGGGGTGCCCTGCTTCTACGAGCAGTACTTC.

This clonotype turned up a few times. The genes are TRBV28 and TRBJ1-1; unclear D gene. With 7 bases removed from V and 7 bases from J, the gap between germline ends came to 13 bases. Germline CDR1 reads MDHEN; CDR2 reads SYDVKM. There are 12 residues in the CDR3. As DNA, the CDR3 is TGTGCCAGCACTCCCCCGACTCTTGAAGCTTTCTTT. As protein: CASTPPTLEAFF.

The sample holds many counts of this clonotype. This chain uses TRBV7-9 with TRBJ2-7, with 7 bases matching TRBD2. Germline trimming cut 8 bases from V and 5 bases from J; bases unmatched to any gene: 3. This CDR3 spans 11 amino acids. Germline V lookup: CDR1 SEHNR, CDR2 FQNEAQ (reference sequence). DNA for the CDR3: TGTGCCAGCTCGAGCGGGGACGAGCAGTACTTC. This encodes CASSSGDEQYF.

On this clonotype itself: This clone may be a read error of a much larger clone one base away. In DNA, the CDR3 is TGTGCCATCAGTCAGACTACCGGGGGACCAGCCTACGAGCAGTACTTC. As protein: CAISQTTGGPAYEQYF. This chain links TRBV10-3 with TRBJ2-7, with a possible D match to TRBD2 (6 bases). The CDR3 contains 16 residues. Trimming took 5 bases from V and 2 from J, leaving 19 bases between them. Germline V gene sequence: CDR1 ENHRY, CDR2 SYGVKD.

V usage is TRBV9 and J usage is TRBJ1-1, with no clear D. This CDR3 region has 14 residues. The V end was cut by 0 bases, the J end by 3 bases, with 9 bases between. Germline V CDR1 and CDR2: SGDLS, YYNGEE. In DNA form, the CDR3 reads TGTGCCAGCAGCGTAGTTGGCAGTCACACTGAAGCTTTCTTT. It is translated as CASSVVGSHTEAFF.

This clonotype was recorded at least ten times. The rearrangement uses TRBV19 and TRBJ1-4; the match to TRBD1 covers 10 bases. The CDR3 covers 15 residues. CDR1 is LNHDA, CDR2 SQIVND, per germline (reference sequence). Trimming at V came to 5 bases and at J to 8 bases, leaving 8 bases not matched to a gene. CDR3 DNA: TGTGCCAGTAGTCGACGACAGGGGGCGGACGAAAAACTGTTTTTT. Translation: CASSRRQGADEKLFF. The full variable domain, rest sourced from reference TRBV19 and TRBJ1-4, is DGGITQSPKYLFRKEGQNVTLSCEQNLNHDAMYWYRQDPGQGLRLIYYSQIVNDFQKGDIAEGYSVSREKKESFPLTVTSAQKNPTAFYLCASSRRQGADEKLFFGSGTQLSVL.

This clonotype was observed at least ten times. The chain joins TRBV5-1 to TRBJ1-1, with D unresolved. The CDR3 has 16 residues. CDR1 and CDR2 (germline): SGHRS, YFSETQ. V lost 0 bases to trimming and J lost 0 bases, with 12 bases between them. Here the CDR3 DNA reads TGCGCCAGCAGCTTGGGCCGGGGAGCGATGAACACTGAAGCTTTCTTT. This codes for CASSLGRGAMNTEAFF.

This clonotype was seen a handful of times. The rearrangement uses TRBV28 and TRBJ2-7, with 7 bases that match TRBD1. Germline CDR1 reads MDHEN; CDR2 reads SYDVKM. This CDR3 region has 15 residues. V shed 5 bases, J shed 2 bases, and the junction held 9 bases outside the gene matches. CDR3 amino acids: CASSGTGTATYEQYF. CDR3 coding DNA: TGTGCCAGCAGTGGGACCGGGACAGCAACCTACGAGCAGTACTTC.

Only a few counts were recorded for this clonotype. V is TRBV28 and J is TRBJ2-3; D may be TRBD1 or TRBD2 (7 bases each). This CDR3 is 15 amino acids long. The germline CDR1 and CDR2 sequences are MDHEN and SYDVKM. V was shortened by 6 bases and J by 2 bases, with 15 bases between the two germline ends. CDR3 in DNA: TGTGCCAGCAGCAGGGGGGGCTTATCCACAGATACGCAGTATTTT. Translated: CASSRGGLSTDTQYF.